The 22 T cell receptor beta chains in this list originate from one sample, sequenced in a study of T cell changes during pregnancy in multiple sclerosis. Sequencing was performed with immunoSEQ multiplex PCR; in TCRdb, only in-frame clones are kept and a portion is missing. Among 50,000 to 65,000 clones listed, 90% were seen once. This specimen was peripheral blood, taken in the first trimester of pregnancy. These receptors were obtained from a female donor in good health, enrolled as a control in a pregnancy study.

This chain connects TRBV30 to TRBJ2-1; 10 bases map to TRBD2. Germline V gene sequence: CDR1 GTSNPN, CDR2 SVGIG (reference sequence). The CDR3 extends over 15 amino acids. V was pared by 2 bases and J by 5 bases, with 6 bases of the junction left unmatched. The CDR3 DNA sequence: TGTGCCTGGAGTCATCTAGCGGGAGCCAACAATGAGCAGTTCTTC. Residues: CAWSHLAGANNEQFF.

The chain carries TRBV27 and TRBJ2-7; D is possibly TRBD2 (5 bases). CDR3 length equals 14 residues. The V gene lost 5 bases and the J gene lost 2 bases, with 13 bases spanning the gap. Germline values: CDR1 MNHEY, CDR2 SMNVEV (reference sequence). CDR3 bases: TGTGCCAGCAGTAACGGGATGAAACCCTACGAGCAGTACTTC. It specifies CASSNGMKPYEQYF.

This rearrangement joins TRBV2 to TRBJ1-5; 9 positions match TRBD1. CDR3 size: 16 residues. Germline V gene sequence: CDR1 SNHLY, CDR2 FYNNEI. V trimming: 6 bases; J trimming: 8 bases; junction bases outside the gene matches: 14. The CDR3 nucleotides are TGTGCCAGCAGCGGGGACAGGGCGGGGCTGGCGAAGCCCCAGCATTTT. It is translated as CASSGDRAGLAKPQHF. The whole variable domain, filled in from reference TRBV2 and TRBJ1-5, reads EPEVTQTPSHQVTQMGQEVILRCVPISNHLYFYWYRQILGQKVEFLVSFYNNEISEKSEIFDDQFSVERPDGSNFTLKIRSTKLEDSAMYFCASSGDRAGLAKPQHFGDGTRLSIL.

A word on this clone: Other DNA sequences in this specimen translate into the identical CDR3. The chain carries TRBV5-1 and TRBJ1-6; tentatively, D is TRBD1 (5 bases). The germline gives CDR1 SGHRS, CDR2 YFSETQ. The CDR3 runs to 14 residues. Trimming removed 2 bases at V and 10 bases at J, with 13 bases between. The CDR3 is CASSLGQGGSPLHF. DNA for the CDR3: TGCGCCAGCAGCTTAGGGCAGGGCGGCTCACCCCTCCACTTT.

This chain joins TRBV7-9 and TRBJ1-4; D might be TRBD1 (6 bases). This CDR3 has 14 amino acids. V lost 7 bases and J 6 bases, leaving 15 bases between the germline ends. Germline V gene lookup returns CDR1 SEHNR and CDR2 FQNEAQ (reference sequence). The CDR3 protein is CASNSGTLHEKLFF. The CDR3 nucleotides read TGTGCCAGCAACTCCGGGACACTTCATGAAAAACTGTTTTTT.

This chain joins TRBV7-2 and TRBJ2-4; D is perhaps TRBD2 (5 bases). Germline V lookup: CDR1 SGHTA, CDR2 FQGNSA. The CDR3 runs to 13 residues. V shed 5 bases and J shed 6 bases, with 11 bases lying between them. The CDR3 reads CASSKMEANIQYF. In DNA form, the CDR3 reads TGTGCCAGCAGCAAAATGGAGGCAAACATTCAGTACTTC.

The genes are TRBV9 and TRBJ2-3; tentatively, D is TRBD2 (7 bases). The CDR3 covers 16 residues. In germline, CDR1 is SGDLS, CDR2 YYNGEE. V lost 0 bases and J lost 5, with 16 bases in between. The CDR3 coding sequence is TGTGCCAGCAGCGTAGGGGGGGGGCGTTGGAGAGATACGCAGTATTTT. Protein product: CASSVGGGRWRDTQYF.

The CDR3 loop is CASSPGTGNEQYF. The DNA for the CDR3 is TGTGCCAGCTCACCAGGGACAGGGAACGAGCAGTACTTC. The V gene is TRBV18, the J gene TRBJ2-7; 9 bases agree with TRBD1. V trimming: 2 bases; J trimming: 5 bases; junction bases outside the gene matches: 1. CDR1 is KGHSH, CDR2 LQKENI, per germline. The CDR3 covers 13 residues.

The gene calls are TRBV6-1 and TRBJ2-5, with 8 bases matching TRBD1. CDR3 length equals 13 residues. Losses at the gene ends were 6 bases for V and 6 bases for J; bases not matched to a gene: 6. Per germline, CDR1 MNHNS and CDR2 SASEGT. Here the CDR3 DNA reads TGTGCCAGCAGGGGACAGGACTTGCAGACCCAGTACTTC. Protein: CASRGQDLQTQYF.

The chain combines TRBV11-2 with TRBJ1-2, with no clear D. Trimming left V 0 bases short and J 6 bases short, with 8 bases between. Per the germline V gene, CDR1 is SGHAT and CDR2 is FQNNGV. This CDR3 has 13 residues. The CDR3 DNA sequence: TGTGCCAGCAGCTTAGACGGGTACAATGGCTACACCTTC. It yields the protein CASSLDGYNGYTF.

The rearrangement links TRBV4-1 to TRBJ2-3; the match to TRBD2 covers 9 bases. CDR3 length: 18 residues. Germline trimming cut 1 base from V and 5 bases from J; bases unmatched to any gene: 13. The germline V gene encodes CDR1 MGHRA and CDR2 YSYEKL. The CDR3: CASSQGLAGALKGDTQYF. The CDR3 region has the DNA TGCGCCAGCAGCCAAGGGTTAGCGGGGGCCCTTAAGGGAGATACGCAGTATTTT.

Written as DNA, the CDR3 is TGTGCCAGCAGCTTAGGTGTCGGGAGCAGGGGGAGGACCACCGGGGAGCTGTTTTTT. Encoded protein: CASSLGVGSRGRTTGELFF. V is TRBV7-3 and J is TRBJ2-2; possibly TRBD1 for D (7 bases). CDR3 length: 19 amino acids. V was trimmed by 2 bases and J by 4 bases, leaving 23 bases between them. CDR1 and CDR2 (germline): SGHTA, FQGTGA.

This chain uses TRBV28 with TRBJ1-2; no clear D gene. The CDR3 has 11 amino acids. Germline lookup yields CDR1 MDHEN and CDR2 SYDVKM. Trimming removed 8 bases from V and 2 bases from J, with 6 bases in between. The chain's CDR3 is CASGGNYGYTF. DNA of the CDR3: TGTGCCAGCGGCGGAAACTATGGCTACACCTTC.

V gene TRBV16 combines with J gene TRBJ1-1; D not resolved. The CDR3 runs to 16 residues. With 4 bases removed from V and 2 bases from J, the gap between germline ends came to 17 bases. Germline-derived CDR1 and CDR2 are KGHSY and FQNENV. CDR3 coding DNA: TGTGCCAGCAGCCGTCTTCACACAGCCACCAACACTGAAGCTTTCTTT. Translated: CASSRLHTATNTEAFF.

The J gene is TRBJ2-1, the V gene TRBV29-1; TRBD2 aligns across 9 bases. Germline CDR1 reads SQVTM; CDR2 reads ANQGSEA. This CDR3 has 12 residues. Trimming removed 8 bases from V and 8 bases from J; junction bases left unmatched: 7. DNA of the CDR3: TGCAGCTCTCCTAGCGGGACCGATGAGCAGTTCTTC. This encodes CSSPSGTDEQFF.

The chain couples TRBV6-6 to TRBJ2-3, with D perhaps TRBD1 (5 bases). Germline lookup yields CDR1 MNHNY and CDR2 SVGAGI (reference sequence). V was pared by 0 bases and J by 5 bases, with 15 bases between. There are 16 residues in the CDR3. CDR3 sequence reads: CASSYSFGHGLDTQYF. CDR3 in DNA: TGTGCCAGCAGTTACTCATTTGGACATGGGCTAGATACGCAGTATTTT.

The V and J genes are TRBV5-1 and TRBJ2-5; TRBD2 matches at 14 bases. CDR3 size: 16 residues. Germline assignment: CDR1 SGHRS and CDR2 YFSETQ. The junction had 3 bases not matched to a gene; V was cut back by 0 bases and J by 5 bases. The CDR3 is CASSLAGLAGVETQYF. The CDR3, as DNA: TGCGCCAGCAGCTTGGCGGGACTAGCGGGGGTTGAGACCCAGTACTTC.

The rearrangement joins TRBV2 to TRBJ1-1; D gene unclear. The CDR3 contains 13 residues. CDR1 and CDR2 from the germline V gene are SNHLY and FYNNEI. V lost 6 bases, J lost 0 bases, and 8 bases lay in between. CDR3 residues: CASSNTLNTEAFF. As DNA, the CDR3 is TGTGCCAGCAGCAATACTTTGAACACTGAAGCTTTCTTT. The variable domain in full, with the rest retrieved from reference TRBV2 and TRBJ1-1, is EPEVTQTPSHQVTQMGQEVILRCVPISNHLYFYWYRQILGQKVEFLVSFYNNEISEKSEIFDDQFSVERPDGSNFTLKIRSTKLEDSAMYFCASSNTLNTEAFFGQGTRLTVV.

The chain is built from TRBV7-2 and TRBJ2-1, with D uncertain. Germline V gives CDR1 SGHTA, CDR2 FQGNSA. The CDR3 runs 15 residues. V was trimmed by 1 base and J by 3 bases, leaving 10 bases between them. The CDR3 coding sequence is TGTGCCAGCAGCTTAGACCCCGGAGACTACAATGAGCAGTTCTTC. Its translation: CASSLDPGDYNEQFF.

The rearrangement joins TRBV6-1 to TRBJ1-5; 8 nucleotides align to TRBD1. The CDR3 runs 13 residues. Germline values: CDR1 MNHNS, CDR2 SASEGT. J was trimmed by 2 bases and V by 11 bases; bases with no gene match: 5. CDR3 sequence (DNA): TGTGCCGTCACGACAGGGGGCAATCAGCCCCAGCATTTT. Amino acid sequence: CAVTTGGNQPQHF.

The J gene is TRBJ2-7, the V gene TRBV6-5, with TRBD2 as a possible D gene (5 bases). The CDR3 loop spans 14 amino acids. Germline-derived CDR1 and CDR2 are MNHEY and SVGAGI. V was shortened by 7 bases and J by 0 bases, with 13 bases between the two germline ends. CDR3 sequence (DNA): TGTGCCAGCAAGACTATGAAGAGCTCCTACGAGCAGTACTTC. Translated: CASKTMKSSYEQYF.

V gene TRBV7-2 combines with J gene TRBJ2-1, with 7 bases matching TRBD1. After removal of 1 base from V and 8 bases from J, the junction contained 5 bases not matched to a gene. The CDR3 has 14 amino acids. CDR1 and CDR2 (germline): SGHTA, FQGNSA. This CDR3 is CASSLGPQGDEQFF. The CDR3 DNA is TGTGCCAGCAGCTTAGGGCCGCAGGGGGATGAGCAGTTCTTC.